This TCR beta chain was recovered during a study of T-cell memory formation after mild COVID-19. Points from the study as a whole: Several responding clones turned up in pre-infection memory, indicating that cross-reactive memory may have taken part. Day 15 to 85 contractors were CD4/CD8 balanced; later expanders leaned CD4+. The study found contracting CD4+ clones mainly in CM and EM and contracting CD8+ clones in EMRA.

Constant-segment primers and 5'RACE yielded cDNA libraries for TCR alpha and TCR beta, each carrying sample barcodes and UMIs. TCRdb re-called the 5' RACE reads through MiXCR, storing one row per CDR3 protein. The table records 200,000 to 250,000 distinct CDR3 sequences, approximately 10% of them present only once. The table lists this clonotype with many counts. The target antigen is unknown. The CDR3 has 14 residues. CDR1 is MNHEY, CDR2 SVGAGI, per germline. Trimming pared 5 bases from V and 0 bases from J, leaving 9 bases between. This TCR was sampled from a man aged 18 to 29 who had mild COVID-19 (a few samples of this study predate the infection). Cell type and time point are not known. Sequencing was carried out using PBMCs or a T cell subset sorted from them (not recorded which). The chain recombines TRBV6-5 with TRBJ2-3; D tentatively reads TRBD1 or TRBD2 (5 bases each). The CDR3 sequence is CASSHGTSTDTQYF. In nucleotides, the CDR3 is TGTGCCAGCAGTCACGGGACCAGCACAGATACGCAGTATTTT.